This T cell receptor beta chain came from a study of shared clonotypes between healthy human individuals. Study details: The composition of the donors was two women and a few men aged 18 to 49. Each donor's CD8 memory used one plate, CD8 naive two, each CD4 subset three.

The CDR3 has 14 amino acids. V lost 5 bases and J 4 bases, leaving 11 bases between the germline ends. Germline V CDR1 and CDR2: KGHSH, LQKENI. Study-wide findings and caveats: An anticipated effect of sequencing depth on clonotype sharing among donors was recognized.

Authors' analysis steps: ImmunoSEQ gave junction-only sequences without quality scores, so filtering differed. Repertoires were generated with immunoSEQ multiplex PCR, while TCRdb's copy carries only in-frame clones and drops some. The DNA was the basis for D and trimming; V, J and clone size are from that table. This table holds under 1,100,000 clones, about 70% found once. Remarks on this clone: Its antigen is unknown.

The rearrangement joins TRBV18 to TRBJ2-2, with a tentative D call TRBD1 (5 bases). The receptor was derived from a man between 18 and 29 years old in good health. Material for sequencing was memory CD4+ T cells sorted from blood. Subset meaning: CD45RA-negative fraction. The CDR3, as DNA: TGTGCCAGCTCAAAAGGGGCGGTCACCGGGGAGCTGTTTTTT. Translating it yields CASSKGAVTGELFF. The full variable domain, in which reference TRBV18 and TRBJ2-2 provide the parts outside the CDR3, is NAGVMQNPRHLVRRRGQEARLRCSPMKGHSHVYWYRQLPEEGLKFMVYLQKENIIDESGMPKERFSAEFPKEGPSILRIQQVVRGDSAAYFCASSKGAVTGELFFGEGSRLTVL.